These T cell receptor beta chains were read from a single sample in a study of Ad26.COV2.S vaccination and SARS-CoV-2 variants. Clones were read by immunoSEQ multiplex PCR, and TCRdb kept only the in-frame ones, dropping some. Of about 350,000 clones in the sample, about 88% were seen once. Source: peripheral blood, taken in a trial of Ad26.COV2.S vaccine versus placebo. These receptors originate from a person aged 18-60 years who received the Ad26.COV2.S COVID-19 vaccine or a placebo. Both conserved end residues are part of each CDR3.

TRBV2	TRBJ1-1	CASNWEGDTEAFF
TRBV6-2/TRBV6-3	TRBJ2-1	CASSYGGPRGGEQFF
TRBV5-6	TRBJ2-2	CASSLVSGGRGELFF
TRBV24-1	TRBJ1-2	CATSDLNGGIYGYTF
TRBV4-2	TRBJ2-7	CASSHPQRVDEQYF
TRBV24-1	TRBJ2-2	CATSEWILTPGAAGELFF
TRBV25-1	TRBJ1-1	CASSLQLNTEAFF
TRBV6-4	TRBJ2-3	CASSAGNTQYF
TRBV19	TRBJ2-5	CASSIEWGGAQYF
TRBV7-9	TRBJ2-5	CASSWPGAQTQYF
TRBV28	TRBJ2-1	CASSFPGTPSNNEQFF
TRBV28	TRBJ2-2	CASSLKQGARTGELFF
TRBV7-6	TRBJ2-3	CASSLRRMGSDTQYF
TRBV6-5	TRBJ2-1	CASRLTGGNEQFF
TRBV6-5	TRBJ1-4	CASTGPNEKLFF
TRBV5-1	TRBJ1-3	CASSPGRGLKNTIYF
TRBV11-1	TRBJ1-1	CASSLAEGEGNTEAFF
TRBV27	TRBJ2-7	CASSLSRGESYEQYF
TRBV5-1	TRBJ2-1	CASSPDSVEQFF
TRBV23-1	TRBJ1-1	CASSQTGDNTEAFF
TRBV2	TRBJ2-7	CASSEAGQGAWEQYF
TRBV5-4	TRBJ2-7	CASSASHPLGTGGLMHEQYF
TRBV5-6	TRBJ2-2	CASSLGRPGELFF